This T cell receptor (beta chain) was found in a study of CD8+ T cells in alopecia areata. Treatment: oral pan-JAK inhibitor, 5-10 mg twice daily. TCR sequencing used cDNA made by reverse transcription of extracted RNA. Profiled with immunoSEQ multiplex PCR; TCRdb holds only in-frame clones, not every one. This table holds approximately 150,000 clones, approximately 62% found once. This clone was observed once. Antigen unknown. The study's findings and limits: Mice gave a clearer picture of TCR sharing than patients did, possibly for HLA-related reasons.

This CDR3 has 14 amino acids. CDR1 and CDR2 (germline): LNHDA, SQIVND (reference sequence). After removal of 3 bases from V and 4 bases from J, the junction contained 5 bases not matched to a gene. The input for sequencing was CD4+ T cells sorted from blood, taken at week 24, from a patient treated with tofacitinib. The rearrangement joins TRBV19 to TRBJ1-2; the match to TRBD1 covers 7 bases. This clonotype was sampled from a human donor with alopecia areata. The chain's CDR3 is CASSMGRGGYGYTF. The CDR3 region has the DNA TGTGCCAGTAGTATGGGCAGGGGGGGCTATGGCTACACCTTC.